The rows below give T cell receptor beta chains drawn from one sample of a study of blood T cell repertoires in COVID-19. Data came from immunoSEQ multiplex PCR; TCRdb stores just in-frame clones and leaves some out. The table shows 98,000 or so clones, with approximately 82% occurring only once. Specimen: peripheral blood. The origin of the receptors is a woman aged 70-85 years with acute or convalescent COVID-19. Each CDR3 is given with its conserved first and last residue. Only some rows state a clone size, as once, few, many or a class for expanded clones.

CDR3	size	J	V
CASSLPSSETGELFF	NA	TRBJ2-2	TRBV5-4
CASSPGDSYEQYF	NA	TRBJ2-7	TRBV5-1
CASSLGPLTEAFF	NA	TRBJ1-1	TRBV3-1/TRBV3-2
CASSLTGRGEQYF	NA	TRBJ2-7	TRBV6-6
CASSYGGIHSPLHF	NA	TRBJ1-6	TRBV27
CASSIAGVDYGYTF	NA	TRBJ1-2	TRBV19
CASSISRGYNSPLHF	NA	TRBJ1-6	TRBV19
CASSLSEGGQPQHF	NA	TRBJ1-5	TRBV5-1
CASSHGTEAFF	few	TRBJ1-1	TRBV6-2/TRBV6-3
CASSPERRETQYF	NA	TRBJ2-5	TRBV12-3/TRBV12-4
CSARDRKEQYF	once	TRBJ2-7	TRBV20-1